Listed here are 20 T cell receptor beta chains from one sample, sequenced in a study of OX40 agonist ivuxolimab in advanced cancers. Here immunoSEQ multiplex PCR was the method, and the copy in TCRdb shows in-frame clones only, minus some. The sample carries around 63,000 clones, about nine tenths recorded once. Sequenced here: CD4+ or CD8+ T cells sorted from blood, sampled in a trial of the OX40 agonist ivuxolimab. These receptors came from an adult with an advanced solid tumor such as melanoma, head and neck, liver or kidney cancer.

This clone was seen a few times. The J gene is TRBJ2-7, the V gene TRBV27; no firm D call. Per germline, CDR1 MNHEY and CDR2 SMNVEV (reference sequence). V was cut by 5 bases and J by 3 bases, with 11 bases left in between. This CDR3 has 13 residues. The CDR3 DNA reads as TGTGCCAGCAGTCCCCTCCCAGACTACGAGCAGTACTTC. As protein: CASSPLPDYEQYF.

This clone was recorded once. The V gene is TRBV29-1, the J gene TRBJ1-5; 10 bases map to TRBD1. This CDR3 has 13 residues. The junction had 5 bases not matched to a gene; V was cut back by 6 bases and J by 6 bases. CDR1 is SQVTM, CDR2 ANQGSEA, per germline. The CDR3 region has the DNA TGCAGCGTAGGTGGGACAGGGGCTCAGCCCCAGCATTTT. Residues: CSVGGTGAQPQHF.

The chain has TRBV6-5 and TRBJ2-3, with D perhaps TRBD1 (5 bases). The V gene lost 2 bases and the J gene lost 5 bases, with 17 bases spanning the gap. CDR3 length: 16 residues. CDR1 is MNHEY, CDR2 SVGAGI, per germline. CDR3 sequence: CASSYSRAGFGDTQYF. The DNA for the CDR3 is TGTGCCAGCAGTTACAGTAGGGCAGGGTTTGGAGATACGCAGTATTTT.

This rearrangement joins TRBV2 to TRBJ2-3; D not certain. Germline V gives CDR1 SNHLY, CDR2 FYNNEI. This CDR3 has 11 residues. V was shortened by 3 bases and J by 2 bases, with 0 bases between the two germline ends. The CDR3 coding sequence is TGTGCCAGCAGTGACACAGATACGCAGTATTTT. This encodes CASSDTDTQYF.

The rearrangement uses TRBV29-1 and TRBJ2-1; D uncertain. Germline CDR1 and CDR2: SQVTM and ANQGSEA. The CDR3 contains 12 residues. V was cut by 3 bases and J by 6 bases, with 9 bases left in between. CDR3 region: CSVEGLGNEQFF. The CDR3 DNA sequence: TGCAGCGTTGAGGGTTTGGGCAATGAGCAGTTCTTC.

This clone has a single count. The CDR3 is CASSESGSQETQYF. The CDR3 bases are TGCGCCAGCAGTGAGTCGGGCAGCCAAGAGACCCAGTACTTC. This chain links TRBV10-1 with TRBJ2-5; D remains unclear. Trimming took 0 bases from V and 1 from J, leaving 6 bases between them. Per the germline V gene, CDR1 is WNHNN and CDR2 is SYGVQD (reference sequence). The CDR3 has 14 amino acids.

CDR3 DNA: TGTGCCAGCACCGTAATCTATAGCAATCAGCCCCAGCATTTT. Translating it yields CASTVIYSNQPQHF. The J gene is TRBJ1-5, the V gene TRBV6-1, with D hard to call. V was cut by 7 bases and J by 0 bases, with 10 bases left in between. Per germline, CDR1 MNHNS and CDR2 SASEGT. CDR3 size: 14 residues.

The CDR3 bases are TGTGCCAGCAGTCCGGGACAGCTATCTAACTATGGCTACACCTTC. Amino acids: CASSPGQLSNYGYTF. The V gene is TRBV6-1, the J gene TRBJ1-2; 7 bases map to TRBD1. After removal of 5 bases from V and 0 bases from J, the junction contained 6 bases not matched to a gene. This CDR3 has 15 amino acids. The germline V gene encodes CDR1 MNHNS and CDR2 SASEGT.

The chain joins TRBV29-1 to TRBJ2-1, with D possibly being TRBD1 or TRBD2 (5 bases each). Germline V gives CDR1 SQVTM, CDR2 ANQGSEA. This CDR3 has 11 amino acids. Trimming cost V 7 bases and J 9 bases, with 13 bases left between them. In DNA, the CDR3 is TGCAGCGCCCACTCCGGGGCTGAGCAGTTCTTC. This encodes CSAHSGAEQFF.

This chain joins TRBV7-9 and TRBJ2-5; D is possibly TRBD2 (6 bases). V lost 6 bases and J lost 5, with 22 bases in between. The CDR3 length is 16 residues. Germline CDR1 and CDR2: SEHNR and FQNEAQ (reference sequence). This CDR3 reads CASSFEGGTVRETQYF. CDR3 bases: TGTGCCAGCAGTTTTGAGGGCGGGACCGTTAGGGAGACCCAGTACTTC.

Note on this clone: The sample contains more than one DNA sequence encoding this CDR3. The CDR3 reads CAWSPGGETQYF. DNA of the CDR3: TGTGCCTGGAGTCCGGGGGGGGAGACCCAGTACTTC. The V gene is TRBV30, the J gene TRBJ2-5; 8 nucleotides agree with TRBD2. Trimming removed 2 bases from V and 5 bases from J; junction bases left unmatched: 1. The CDR3 has 12 amino acids. The germline V gene encodes CDR1 GTSNPN and CDR2 SVGIG (reference sequence).

The chain couples TRBV29-1 to TRBJ2-5, with D unresolved. The CDR3 length is 14 residues. The V end lost 2 bases, the J end lost 4 bases, and 14 bases lay between the germline ends. Germline V gene sequence: CDR1 SQVTM, CDR2 ANQGSEA. The CDR3 sequence is CSVEWAMGGETQYF. The CDR3 DNA reads TGCAGCGTTGAATGGGCCATGGGCGGAGAGACCCAGTACTTC.

The chain uses TRBV27 and TRBJ2-7, with D tentatively TRBD1 or TRBD2 (5 bases each). The ends were cut back, 7 bases at V and 2 bases at J, with 18 bases in the middle. Germline CDR1 and CDR2: MNHEY and SMNVEV (reference sequence). CDR3 length: 15 residues. In DNA form, the CDR3 reads TGTGCCAGCACAAGGAAACGGGACGGAGCCTACGAGCAGTACTTC. It is translated as CASTRKRDGAYEQYF.

This clone occurred once. V and J are TRBV6-1 and TRBJ1-6; D is possibly TRBD1 (6 bases). Trimming took off 8 bases at V and 5 bases at J, with 13 bases between the two ends. The germline V gene encodes CDR1 MNHNS and CDR2 SASEGT. The CDR3 sequence is 14 residues long. CDR3 sequence: CASSPGQNNSPLHF. The CDR3, as DNA: TGTGCCAGCTCGCCAGGACAGAATAATTCACCCCTCCACTTT.

The rearrangement joins TRBV19 to TRBJ1-2; the D gene is possibly TRBD1 (5 bases). The ends were cut back, 9 bases at V and 4 bases at J, with 18 bases in the middle. This CDR3 is 14 amino acids long. In germline, CDR1 is LNHDA, CDR2 SQIVND (reference sequence). CDR3 sequence (DNA): TGTGCCAGCACACAGGCGTCCCCGGTCTATGGCTACACCTTC. It translates to CASTQASPVYGYTF.

This clone was picked up a small number of times. The V call is TRBV5-5, the J call TRBJ2-2; 8 bases are shared with TRBD1. Germline loops: CDR1 SGHKS, CDR2 YYEKEE (reference sequence). V shed 4 bases and J 6 bases; nucleotides not matched to a gene: 8. The CDR3 runs 15 residues. Written as DNA, the CDR3 is TGTGCCAGCAGCCCCGGACAGGGCGTTTCCGGGGAGCTGTTTTTT. Its translation is CASSPGQGVSGELFF.

Concerning this clone: Other nucleotide sequences in the sample specify the same CDR3. The chain employs TRBV4-1 and TRBJ2-1; D not resolved. The length of the CDR3 is 13 residues. Germline V lookup: CDR1 MGHRA, CDR2 YSYEKL. The V end lost 4 bases, the J end lost 0 bases, and 4 bases lay between the germline ends. The CDR3 sequence: CASSPSSYNEQFF. CDR3 coding DNA: TGCGCCAGCAGCCCGAGCTCCTACAATGAGCAGTTCTTC.

The chain couples TRBV6-5 to TRBJ2-7; 7 positions match TRBD1. The CDR3 length is 14 residues. J gave up 1 base and V 11 bases, and 11 bases lay outside the gene matches. Germline V gives CDR1 MNHEY, CDR2 SVGAGI. The CDR3, as DNA: TGTGCCGCTTCGGACAGGAGACTTTCCTACGAGCAGTACTTC. Its protein product is CAASDRRLSYEQYF.

For this clone: One junction end disagrees with the germline gene, perhaps due to a read error. J is TRBJ2-1 and V is TRBV30; a possible D gene is TRBD2 (5 bases). This CDR3 comprises 13 residues. Germline loops: CDR1 GTSNPN, CDR2 SVGIG (reference sequence). CDR3 coding DNA: TGTGCCTGGAGTGTCTCTGGGGTGAGGCCGGGAATCTTC. This codes for CAWSVSGVRPGIF. Using reference TRBV30 and TRBJ2-1 for the parts outside the CDR3, the full variable domain is SQTIHQWPATLVQPVGSPLSLECTVEGTSNPNLYWYRQAAGRGLQLLFYSVGIGQISSEVPQNLSASRPQDRQFILSSKKLLLSDSGFYLCAWSVSGVRPGIFGPGTRLTVL.

The count of this clone is one. CDR3 sequence reads: CASSYSTGGRYEQYF. The CDR3 DNA reads TGTGCCAGCAGTTATTCGACAGGGGGCCGGTACGAGCAGTACTTC. The genes are TRBV6-5 and TRBJ2-7; 10 bases line up with TRBD1. The CDR3 covers 15 residues. Germline lookup yields CDR1 MNHEY and CDR2 SVGAGI. The V segment lost 3 bases and the J segment 4 bases; nucleotides outside the gene matches: 6.